This T cell receptor beta chain was captured in a study of graft-versus-host responses after intestinal transplantation. As for the study in general: Recipients got multivisceral, liver-intestinal, or isolated intestinal transplants. Tacrolimus and steroids were given for around 3 years to all recipients after anti-thymocyte globulin induction.

Points on this clone: Its antigen is not identified.

Study-wide points: GvH clones surfaced in recipient marrow, some emerging earlier in ileum or blood. Allografts of patients with graft-donor T cell macrochimerism showed high graft-versus-host to host-versus-graft clone ratios.

The CDR3 is made up of 14 amino acids. Clones were read by immunoSEQ multiplex PCR, and TCRdb kept only the in-frame ones, dropping some. The data show some 8,000 clones, 95% to 98% seen once. The receptor comes from a human patient who received an intestinal transplant, so some T cells may come from the graft donor. This chain links TRBV21-1 with TRBJ1-3; whether TRBD1, the table's D call, matches the DNA was not checked. TRBV21-1 is marked as a pseudogene. Specimen: PBMCs, collected 23 days after intestinal transplant. The CDR3 is CASSKGDRGHTIYF. Written as DNA, the CDR3 is TGTGCCAGCAGCAAAGGGGACAGGGGACACACCATATATTTT.